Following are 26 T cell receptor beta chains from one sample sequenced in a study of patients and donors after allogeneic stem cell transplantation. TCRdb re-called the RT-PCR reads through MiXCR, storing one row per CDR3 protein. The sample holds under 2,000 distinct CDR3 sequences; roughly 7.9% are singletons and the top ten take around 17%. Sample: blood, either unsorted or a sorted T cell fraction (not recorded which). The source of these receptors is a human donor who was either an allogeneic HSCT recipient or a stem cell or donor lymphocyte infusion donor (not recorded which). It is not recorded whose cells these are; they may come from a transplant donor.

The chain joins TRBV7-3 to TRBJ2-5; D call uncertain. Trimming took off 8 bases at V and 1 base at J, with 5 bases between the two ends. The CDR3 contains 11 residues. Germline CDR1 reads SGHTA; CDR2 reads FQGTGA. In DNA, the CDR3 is TGTGCCAGCGGTACCCAAGAGACCCAGTACTTC. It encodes CASGTQETQYF.

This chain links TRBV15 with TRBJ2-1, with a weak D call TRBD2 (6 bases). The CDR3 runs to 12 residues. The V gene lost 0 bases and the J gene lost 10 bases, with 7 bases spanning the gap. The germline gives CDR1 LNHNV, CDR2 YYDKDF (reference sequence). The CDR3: CATSRDAGEQFF. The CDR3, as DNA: TGTGCCACCAGCAGAGATGCGGGAGAGCAGTTCTTC. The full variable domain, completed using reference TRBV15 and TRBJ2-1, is DAMVIQNPRYQVTQFGKPVTLSCSQTLNHNVMYWYQQKSSQAPKLLFHYYDKDFNNEADTPDNFQSRRPNTSFCFLDIRSPGLGDTAMYLCATSRDAGEQFFGPGTRLTVL.

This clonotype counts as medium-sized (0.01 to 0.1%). CDR3 protein: CAPLRQTYEQYF. CDR3 sequence (DNA): TGTGCCCCCCTTCGACAGACCTACGAGCAGTACTTC. This chain links TRBV7-9 with TRBJ2-7; tentatively, D is TRBD1 (5 bases). CDR3 size: 12 residues. V was pared by 11 bases and J by 2 bases, with 13 bases between. Germline CDR1 and CDR2: SEHNR and FQNEAQ (reference sequence).

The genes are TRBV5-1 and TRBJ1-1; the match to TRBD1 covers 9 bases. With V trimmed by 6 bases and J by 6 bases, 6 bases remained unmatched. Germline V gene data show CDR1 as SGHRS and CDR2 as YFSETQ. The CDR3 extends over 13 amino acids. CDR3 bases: TGCGCCAGCACGATTACAGGGGGCTCTGAAGCTTTCTTT. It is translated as CASTITGGSEAFF.

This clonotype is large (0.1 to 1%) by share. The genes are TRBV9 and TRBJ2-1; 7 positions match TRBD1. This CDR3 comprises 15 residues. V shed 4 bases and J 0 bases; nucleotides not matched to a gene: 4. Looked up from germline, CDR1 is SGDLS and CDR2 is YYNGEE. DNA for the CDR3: TGTGCCAGCAGCCTCCGGGACAGCTCCTACAATGAGCAGTTCTTC. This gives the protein CASSLRDSSYNEQFF.

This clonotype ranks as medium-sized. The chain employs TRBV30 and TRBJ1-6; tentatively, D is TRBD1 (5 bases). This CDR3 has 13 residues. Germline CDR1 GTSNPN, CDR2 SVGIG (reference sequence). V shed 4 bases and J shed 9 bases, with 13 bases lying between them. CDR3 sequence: CAWNRGPGSPLHF. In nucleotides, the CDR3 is TGTGCCTGGAATAGGGGTCCTGGTTCACCCCTCCACTTT.

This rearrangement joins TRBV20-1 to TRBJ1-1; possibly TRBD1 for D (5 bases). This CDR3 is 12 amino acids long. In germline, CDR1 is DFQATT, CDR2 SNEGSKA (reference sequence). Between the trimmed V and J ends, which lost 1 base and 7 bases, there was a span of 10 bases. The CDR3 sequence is CSARAPQGEAFF. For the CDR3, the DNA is TGCAGTGCTAGAGCTCCCCAGGGTGAAGCTTTCTTT.

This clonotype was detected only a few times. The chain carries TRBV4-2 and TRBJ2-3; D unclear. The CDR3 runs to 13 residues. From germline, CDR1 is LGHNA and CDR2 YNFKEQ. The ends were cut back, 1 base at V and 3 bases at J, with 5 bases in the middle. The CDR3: CASSQGATDTQYF. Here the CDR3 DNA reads TGTGCCAGCAGCCAAGGGGCGACAGATACGCAGTATTTT.

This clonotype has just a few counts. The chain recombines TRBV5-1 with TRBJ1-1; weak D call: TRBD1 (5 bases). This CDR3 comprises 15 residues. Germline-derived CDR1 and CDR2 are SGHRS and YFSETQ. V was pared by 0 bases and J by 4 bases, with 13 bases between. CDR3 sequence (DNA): TGCGCCAGCAGCTTGGACGGGGCGCGAGGCACTGAAGCTTTCTTT. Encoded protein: CASSLDGARGTEAFF. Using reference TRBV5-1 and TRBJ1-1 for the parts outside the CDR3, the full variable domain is KAGVTQTPRYLIKTRGQQVTLSCSPISGHRSVSWYQQTPGQGLQFLFEYFSETQRNKGNFPGRFSGRQFSNSRSEMNVSTLELGDSALYLCASSLDGARGTEAFFGQGTRLTVV.

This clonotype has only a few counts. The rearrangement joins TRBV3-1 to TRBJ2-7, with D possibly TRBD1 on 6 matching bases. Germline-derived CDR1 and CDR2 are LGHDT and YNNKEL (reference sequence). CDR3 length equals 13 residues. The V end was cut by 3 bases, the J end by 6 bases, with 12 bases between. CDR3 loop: CASSHRGPGEQYF. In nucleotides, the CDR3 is TGTGCCAGCAGCCACAGGGGACCGGGCGAGCAGTACTTC.

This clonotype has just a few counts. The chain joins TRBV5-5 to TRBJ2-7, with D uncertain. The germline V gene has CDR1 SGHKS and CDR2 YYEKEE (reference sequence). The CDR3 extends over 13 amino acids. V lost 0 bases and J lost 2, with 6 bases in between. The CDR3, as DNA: TGTGCCAGCAGCTTGGAGGGTCCCTACGAGCAGTACTTC. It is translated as CASSLEGPYEQYF.

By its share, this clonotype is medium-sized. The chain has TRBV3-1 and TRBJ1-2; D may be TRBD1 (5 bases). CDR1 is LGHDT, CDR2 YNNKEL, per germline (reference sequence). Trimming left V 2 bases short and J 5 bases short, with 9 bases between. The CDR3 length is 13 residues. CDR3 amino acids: CASSQPGGYGYTF. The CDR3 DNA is TGTGCCAGCAGCCAACCGGGGGGGTATGGCTACACCTTC.

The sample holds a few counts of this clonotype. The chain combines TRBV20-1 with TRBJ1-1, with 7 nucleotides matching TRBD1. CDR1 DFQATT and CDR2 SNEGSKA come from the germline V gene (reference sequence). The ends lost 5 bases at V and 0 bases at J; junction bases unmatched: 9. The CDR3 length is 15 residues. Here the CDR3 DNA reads TGCAGTGCTGATGCCGGGACAGACTTGAACACTGAAGCTTTCTTT. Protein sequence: CSADAGTDLNTEAFF.

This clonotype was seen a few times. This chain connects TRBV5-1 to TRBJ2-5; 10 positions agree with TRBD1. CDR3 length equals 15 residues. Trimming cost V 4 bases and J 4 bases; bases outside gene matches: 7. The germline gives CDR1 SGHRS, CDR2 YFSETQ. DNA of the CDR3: TGCGCCAGCAGCCGTCCGGGACAGGGGTTAGAGACCCAGTACTTC. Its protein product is CASSRPGQGLETQYF. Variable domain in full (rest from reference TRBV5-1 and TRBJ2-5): KAGVTQTPRYLIKTRGQQVTLSCSPISGHRSVSWYQQTPGQGLQFLFEYFSETQRNKGNFPGRFSGRQFSNSRSEMNVSTLELGDSALYLCASSRPGQGLETQYFGPGTRLLVL.

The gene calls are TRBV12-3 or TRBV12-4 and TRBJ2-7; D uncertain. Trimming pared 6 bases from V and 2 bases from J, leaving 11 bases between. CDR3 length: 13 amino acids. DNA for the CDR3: TGTGCCAGCAGCCTTACAGCTACCTACGAGCAGTACTTC. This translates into CASSLTATYEQYF.

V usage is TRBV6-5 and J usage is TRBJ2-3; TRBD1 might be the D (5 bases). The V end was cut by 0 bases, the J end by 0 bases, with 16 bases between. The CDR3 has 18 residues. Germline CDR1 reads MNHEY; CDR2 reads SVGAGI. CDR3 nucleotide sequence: TGTGCCAGCAGTTACTCGGTTGTCGGGCAGGGTAGCACAGATACGCAGTATTTT. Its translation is CASSYSVVGQGSTDTQYF.

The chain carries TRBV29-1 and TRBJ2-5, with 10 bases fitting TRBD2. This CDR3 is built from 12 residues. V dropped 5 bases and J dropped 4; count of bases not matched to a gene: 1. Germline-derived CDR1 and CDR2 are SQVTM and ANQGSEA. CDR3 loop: CSVLAGGETQYF. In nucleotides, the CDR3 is TGCAGCGTTTTAGCGGGAGGAGAGACCCAGTACTTC.

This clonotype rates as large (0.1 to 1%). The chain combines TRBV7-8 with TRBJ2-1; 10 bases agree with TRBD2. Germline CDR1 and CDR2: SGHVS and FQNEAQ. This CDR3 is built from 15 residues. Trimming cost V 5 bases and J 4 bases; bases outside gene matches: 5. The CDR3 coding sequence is TGTGCCAGCAGCAATCTAGCGGGGGCTTACAATGAGCAGTTCTTC. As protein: CASSNLAGAYNEQFF.

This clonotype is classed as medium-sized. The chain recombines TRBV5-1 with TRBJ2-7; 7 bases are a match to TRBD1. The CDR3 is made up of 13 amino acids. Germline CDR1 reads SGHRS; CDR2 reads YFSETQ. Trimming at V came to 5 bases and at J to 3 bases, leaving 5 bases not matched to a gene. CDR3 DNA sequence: TGCGCCAGCAGGCCCGGGACAGACTACGAGCAGTACTTC. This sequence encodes CASRPGTDYEQYF.

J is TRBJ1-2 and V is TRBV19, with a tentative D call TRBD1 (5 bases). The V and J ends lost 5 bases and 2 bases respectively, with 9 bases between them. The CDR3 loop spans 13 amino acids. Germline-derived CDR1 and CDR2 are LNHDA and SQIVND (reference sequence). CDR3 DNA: TGTGCCAGTAGTGTGACAGTGAACTATGGCTACACCTTC. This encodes CASSVTVNYGYTF.

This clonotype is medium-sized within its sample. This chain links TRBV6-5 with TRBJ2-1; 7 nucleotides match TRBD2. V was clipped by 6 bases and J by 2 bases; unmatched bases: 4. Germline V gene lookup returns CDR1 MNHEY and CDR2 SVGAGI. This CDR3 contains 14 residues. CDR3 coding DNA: TGTGCCAGCAGAAGACTAGCCGCCTACAATGAGCAGTTCTTC. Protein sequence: CASRRLAAYNEQFF.

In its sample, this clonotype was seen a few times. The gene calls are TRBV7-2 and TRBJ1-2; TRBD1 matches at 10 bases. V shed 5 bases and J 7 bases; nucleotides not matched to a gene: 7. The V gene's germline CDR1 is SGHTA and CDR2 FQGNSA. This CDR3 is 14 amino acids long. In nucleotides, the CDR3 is TGTGCCAGCAGCAGCCGACAGGGGGCCTTTGGCTACACCTTC. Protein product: CASSSRQGAFGYTF.

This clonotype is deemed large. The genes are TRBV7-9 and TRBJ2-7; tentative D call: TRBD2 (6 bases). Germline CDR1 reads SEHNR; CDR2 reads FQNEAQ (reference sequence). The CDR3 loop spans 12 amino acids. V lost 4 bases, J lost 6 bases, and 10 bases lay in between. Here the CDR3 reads CASSSTSSEQYF. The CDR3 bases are TGTGCCAGCAGCTCGACTAGTAGCGAGCAGTACTTC.

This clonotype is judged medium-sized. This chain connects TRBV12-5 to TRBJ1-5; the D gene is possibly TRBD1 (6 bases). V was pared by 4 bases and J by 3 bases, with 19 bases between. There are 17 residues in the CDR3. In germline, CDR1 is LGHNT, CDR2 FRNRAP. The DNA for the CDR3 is TGTGCTAGTGGTTACAGGGATAGTATGAAGGACAATCAGCCCCAGCATTTT. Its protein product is CASGYRDSMKDNQPQHF.

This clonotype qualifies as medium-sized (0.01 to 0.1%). For the CDR3, the DNA is TGCGCCAGCAGCTTGGCTCCTGACTATGGCTACACCTTC. This gives the protein CASSLAPDYGYTF. The chain joins TRBV5-1 to TRBJ1-2; no clear D. CDR3 length: 13 residues. Germline V lookup: CDR1 SGHRS, CDR2 YFSETQ. V shed 0 bases and J shed 3 bases, with 6 bases lying between them. Drawing the rest from reference TRBV5-1 and TRBJ1-2, the complete variable domain is KAGVTQTPRYLIKTRGQQVTLSCSPISGHRSVSWYQQTPGQGLQFLFEYFSETQRNKGNFPGRFSGRQFSNSRSEMNVSTLELGDSALYLCASSLAPDYGYTFGSGTRLTVV.

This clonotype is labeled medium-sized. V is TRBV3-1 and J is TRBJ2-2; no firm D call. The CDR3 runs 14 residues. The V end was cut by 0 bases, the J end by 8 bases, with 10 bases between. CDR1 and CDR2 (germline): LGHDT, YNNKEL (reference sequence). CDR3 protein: CASSQEGNLGELFF. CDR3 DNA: TGTGCCAGCAGCCAAGAGGGGAATCTGGGGGAGCTGTTTTTT.